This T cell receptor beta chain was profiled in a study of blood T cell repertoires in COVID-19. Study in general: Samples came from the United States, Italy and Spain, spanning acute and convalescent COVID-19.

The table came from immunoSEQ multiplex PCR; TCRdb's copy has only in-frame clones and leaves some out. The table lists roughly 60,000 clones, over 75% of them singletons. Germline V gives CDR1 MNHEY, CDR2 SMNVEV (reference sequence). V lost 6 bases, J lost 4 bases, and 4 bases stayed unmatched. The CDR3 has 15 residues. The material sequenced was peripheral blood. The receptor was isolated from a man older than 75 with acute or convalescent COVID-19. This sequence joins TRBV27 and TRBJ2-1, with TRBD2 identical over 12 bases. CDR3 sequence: CASRSSGGVYNEQFF. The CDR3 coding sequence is TGTGCCAGCAGATCTAGCGGGGGGGTATACAATGAGCAGTTCTTC.